The 24 T cell receptor beta chains reported below all come from one sample, sequenced in a study of identical twins. TCRdb independently ran MiXCR on the 5' RACE reads; one entry per CDR3 protein. The table lists more than 400,000 distinct CDR3 sequences, 12% to 15% of them singletons, with roughly 0.44% in the top ten. These same records also appear under a second study, on yellow fever vaccine responses in identical twins.

Sequenced: CD4+ T cells sorted from blood. The source of these receptors is a woman under 30 in good health.

This clonotype has a count of ten or more. The chain carries TRBV29-1 and TRBJ1-5, with a tentative D call TRBD1 (6 bases). The CDR3 spans 13 residues. V gave up 1 base and J gave up 7 bases, with 11 bases separating them. Germline CDR1 is SQVTM and CDR2 is ANQGSEA. The CDR3 sequence is CSVEGGGGQPQHF. In DNA form, the CDR3 reads TGCAGCGTTGAAGGAGGGGGAGGGCAGCCCCAGCATTTT. Full variable domain (missing parts from reference TRBV29-1 and TRBJ1-5): SAVISQKPSRDICQRGTSLTIQCQVDSQVTMMFWYRQQPGQSLTLIATANQGSEATYESGFVIDKFPISRPNLTFSTLTVSNMSPEDSSIYLCSVEGGGGQPQHFGDGTRLSIL.

This clonotype was observed a few times. The chain joins TRBV20-1 to TRBJ2-3, with D maybe TRBD2 (6 bases). The CDR3 extends over 15 amino acids. CDR1 is DFQATT and CDR2 is SNEGSKA in the germline V gene (reference sequence). The V end was cut by 7 bases, the J end by 5 bases, with 22 bases between. The CDR3 protein is CSDQRARGEGDTQYF. CDR3 DNA sequence: TGCAGTGACCAGCGGGCCCGAGGCGAAGGAGATACGCAGTATTTT.

The gene calls are TRBV16 and TRBJ2-5; D is ambiguous. Trimming removed 0 bases from V and 2 bases from J, with 10 bases in between. The CDR3 is 15 amino acids. Germline loops: CDR1 KGHSY, CDR2 FQNENV. The CDR3 DNA sequence: TGTGCCAGCAGCCAATCTAGGACGACACAAGAGACCCAGTACTTC. This gives the protein CASSQSRTTQETQYF.

This clonotype occurred a few times. V gene TRBV4-1 combines with J gene TRBJ1-1; 9 bases align to TRBD1. After removal of 1 base from V and 3 bases from J, the junction contained 0 bases not matched to a gene. The germline V gene encodes CDR1 MGHRA and CDR2 YSYEKL. The CDR3 is made up of 14 amino acids. CDR3 region: CASSQGQGDTEAFF. CDR3 DNA sequence: TGCGCCAGCAGCCAAGGACAGGGGGACACTGAAGCTTTCTTT.

The V call is TRBV2, the J call TRBJ2-2, with TRBD1 matching over 9 bases. Germline assignment: CDR1 SNHLY and CDR2 FYNNEI. The CDR3 covers 14 residues. Trimming took 7 bases from V and 5 from J; bases not matched to a gene: 5. CDR3 in amino acids: CASTRQGGTGELFF. CDR3 nucleotides: TGTGCCAGCACCAGACAGGGGGGGACCGGGGAGCTGTTTTTT.

This clonotype was seen only a few times. This chain joins TRBV11-2 and TRBJ2-1; D unclear. Germline assignment: CDR1 SGHAT and CDR2 FQNNGV. This CDR3 is built from 13 residues. CDR3 protein: CATKGPTYNEQFF. The DNA for the CDR3 is TGTGCGACAAAAGGGCCTACCTACAATGAGCAGTTCTTC.

The rearrangement joins TRBV10-3 to TRBJ2-3; possible D gene TRBD1, 5 bases. Germline loops: CDR1 ENHRY, CDR2 SYGVKD. The germline V and J ends were trimmed by 5 bases and 0 bases, with 18 bases remaining between them. There are 17 residues in the CDR3. CDR3 sequence (DNA): TGTGCCATCAGTCCCATAGCCCGACAGCCTAGCACAGATACGCAGTATTTT. Its translation: CAISPIARQPSTDTQYF.

The sample holds a few counts of this clonotype. The chain is built from TRBV5-1 and TRBJ2-1; tentatively, D is TRBD2 (5 bases). This CDR3 spans 15 amino acids. CDR1 SGHRS and CDR2 YFSETQ come from the germline V gene. The germline V and J ends were trimmed by 4 bases and 9 bases, with 20 bases remaining between them. The CDR3 is CASSGGSFLVGEQFF. CDR3 in DNA: TGCGCCAGCAGCGGAGGATCTTTCTTGGTTGGTGAGCAGTTCTTC.

DNA of the CDR3: TGTGCCAGCTCACCGCCGACGACAAACCCCCAAGAGACCCAGTACTTC. Amino acids: CASSPPTTNPQETQYF. The V call is TRBV18, the J call TRBJ2-5, with unresolved D. This CDR3 comprises 16 residues. The germline V gene encodes CDR1 KGHSH and CDR2 LQKENI. Trimming took off 3 bases at V and 1 base at J, with 15 bases between the two ends. Together with reference TRBV18 and TRBJ2-5, the CDR3 gives the full variable domain: NAGVMQNPRHLVRRRGQEARLRCSPMKGHSHVYWYRQLPEEGLKFMVYLQKENIIDESGMPKERFSAEFPKEGPSILRIQQVVRGDSAAYFCASSPPTTNPQETQYFGPGTRLLVL.

This rearrangement joins TRBV27 to TRBJ2-1, with TRBD2 identical over 9 bases. In germline, CDR1 is MNHEY, CDR2 SMNVEV (reference sequence). The CDR3 length is 16 residues. V lost 4 bases to trimming and J lost 3 bases; unmatched junction nucleotides: 7. CDR3: CASSSPSGKNYNEQFF. CDR3 nucleotides: TGTGCCAGCAGTTCCCCTAGCGGGAAGAACTACAATGAGCAGTTCTTC.

The gene calls are TRBV18 and TRBJ2-3, with 9 bases matching TRBD1. Germline V gene lookup returns CDR1 KGHSH and CDR2 LQKENI. The CDR3 sequence is 14 residues long. With V trimmed by 3 bases and J by 6 bases, 4 bases remained unmatched. CDR3: CASSPGQGLDTQYF. CDR3 DNA: TGTGCCAGCTCACCCGGACAGGGGCTGGATACGCAGTATTTT. Variable domain in full (rest from reference TRBV18 and TRBJ2-3): NAGVMQNPRHLVRRRGQEARLRCSPMKGHSHVYWYRQLPEEGLKFMVYLQKENIIDESGMPKERFSAEFPKEGPSILRIQQVVRGDSAAYFCASSPGQGLDTQYFGPGTRLTVL.

This clonotype has just one count. The chain combines TRBV6-5 with TRBJ2-7, with 7 positions matching TRBD2. The CDR3 totals 16 residues. J lost 2 bases, V lost 4 bases, and 11 bases had no gene match. The germline gives CDR1 MNHEY, CDR2 SVGAGI. The chain's CDR3 is CASSSLSAGLAYEQYF. The CDR3 DNA follows: TGTGCCAGCAGTTCACTCTCAGCGGGATTGGCCTACGAGCAGTACTTC.

Here the CDR3 reads CASRDRGKTQYF. The CDR3 nucleotides are TGCGCCAGCAGAGACAGGGGGAAGACCCAGTACTTC. The chain carries TRBV10-1 and TRBJ2-5, with 9 bases identical to TRBD1. V was clipped by 6 bases and J by 6 bases; unmatched bases: 2. CDR3 size: 12 residues. Per the germline V gene, CDR1 is WNHNN and CDR2 is SYGVQD (reference sequence).

The chain combines TRBV11-2 with TRBJ2-1; 7 nucleotides line up with TRBD1. The trim removed 6 bases at V and 4 bases at J, leaving 9 bases unmatched. The CDR3 is made up of 15 amino acids. CDR1 and CDR2 (germline): SGHAT, FQNNGV. The CDR3 DNA is TGTGCCAGCAGTTCGAACAGGGGCCCTTACAATGAGCAGTTCTTC. Encoded protein: CASSSNRGPYNEQFF.

The DNA for the CDR3 is TGCAGTGCTAGAGACCAAACGGGTCAGCCCCAGCATTTT. As protein: CSARDQTGQPQHF. The chain joins TRBV20-1 to TRBJ1-5; D call uncertain. The CDR3 sequence is 13 residues long. Germline CDR1 and CDR2: DFQATT and SNEGSKA (reference sequence). V was clipped by 0 bases and J by 6 bases, with 9 bases between them.

This chain joins TRBV7-9 and TRBJ1-2; TRBD1 agrees at 7 bases. J lost 6 bases, V lost 4 bases, and 5 bases had no gene match. Germline CDR1 and CDR2: SEHNR and FQNEAQ (reference sequence). This CDR3 has 13 amino acids. CDR3 sequence reads: CASSSQGVDGYTF. The CDR3, as DNA: TGTGCCAGCAGCTCCCAGGGGGTCGATGGCTACACCTTC. Full variable domain (rest looked up from reference TRBV7-9 and TRBJ1-2): DTGVSQNPRHKITKRGQNVTFRCDPISEHNRLYWYRQTLGQGPEFLTYFQNEAQLEKSRLLSDRFSAERPKGSFSTLEIQRTEQGDSAMYLCASSSQGVDGYTFGSGTRLTVV.

The chain carries TRBV15 and TRBJ1-4; D perhaps matches TRBD1 (5 bases). Germline CDR1 LNHNV, CDR2 YYDKDF (reference sequence). The CDR3 is 16 residues long. Trimming stripped 1 base from V and 8 bases from J, with 17 bases between. CDR3 bases: TGTGCCACCAGCAGAGCCGGCAGGGACTGGGAGGAAAAACTGTTTTTT. Its translation: CATSRAGRDWEEKLFF.

This clonotype has only a few counts. J is TRBJ2-1 and V is TRBV29-1; D perhaps matches TRBD2 (6 bases). The germline gives CDR1 SQVTM, CDR2 ANQGSEA. The V gene lost 4 bases and the J gene lost 5 bases, with 12 bases spanning the gap. The CDR3 has 13 residues. In DNA, the CDR3 is TGCAGCGTTGCGAGGGGACTCCACAATGAGCAGTTCTTC. Translation: CSVARGLHNEQFF.

This clonotype was found a few times. The genes are TRBV29-1 and TRBJ2-1; D perhaps matches TRBD2 (6 bases). This CDR3 is built from 16 residues. Germline loops: CDR1 SQVTM, CDR2 ANQGSEA. V lost 5 bases and J 5 bases, leaving 22 bases between the germline ends. In DNA, the CDR3 is TGCAGCGTTATAAAAGGAACCGGGACTTTTAACAATGAGCAGTTCTTC. Translating gives CSVIKGTGTFNNEQFF.

This chain links TRBV29-1 with TRBJ2-1, with 13 positions matching TRBD2. This CDR3 contains 13 residues. Germline CDR1 SQVTM, CDR2 ANQGSEA. The J segment lost 9 bases and the V segment lost 7 bases, leaving 6 bases of the junction unmatched. In DNA form, the CDR3 reads TGCAGCGCACTAGCGGGGGGGCCTAGTGAGCAGTTCTTC. Amino acid sequence: CSALAGGPSEQFF.

This clonotype occurred many times. DNA of the CDR3: TGTGCCAGCAGCTGGGGGTCCTACAATGAGCAGTTCTTC. Translating it yields CASSWGSYNEQFF. The chain couples TRBV7-2 to TRBJ2-1, with D perhaps matching TRBD1 or TRBD2 (5 bases each). Deletions cut 4 bases from V and 1 base from J, with 5 bases between. The germline V gene has CDR1 SGHTA and CDR2 FQGNSA. CDR3 length equals 13 residues.

The table lists this clonotype with a few counts. V is TRBV5-1 and J is TRBJ2-3; the D gene is possibly TRBD1 (5 bases). The germline gives CDR1 SGHRS, CDR2 YFSETQ. The CDR3 loop spans 14 amino acids. V was pared by 4 bases and J by 1 base, with 10 bases between. CDR3 region: CASSTRARTDTQYF. DNA of the CDR3: TGCGCCAGCAGCACCAGGGCCCGCACAGATACGCAGTATTTT.

This clonotype was observed a handful of times. Here the CDR3 DNA reads TGTGCCAGCAGCTTAGCCCAGGGGGCGGACTATGGCTACACCTTC. Its protein is CASSLAQGADYGYTF. The genes are TRBV7-9 and TRBJ1-2; 8 bases match TRBD1. The junction had 3 bases not matched to a gene; V was cut back by 0 bases and J by 3 bases. The germline gives CDR1 SEHNR, CDR2 FQNEAQ (reference sequence). The CDR3 spans 15 residues. The variable domain in full, with the rest retrieved from reference TRBV7-9 and TRBJ1-2, is DTGVSQNPRHKITKRGQNVTFRCDPISEHNRLYWYRQTLGQGPEFLTYFQNEAQLEKSRLLSDRFSAERPKGSFSTLEIQRTEQGDSAMYLCASSLAQGADYGYTFGSGTRLTVV.

For this clonotype: A read error may be the cause here, since a much bigger clone is one base away. The rearrangement uses TRBV20-1 and TRBJ1-6; TRBD1 might be the D (5 bases). CDR1 and CDR2 (germline): DFQATT, SNEGSKA (reference sequence). The CDR3 is made up of 15 amino acids. V shed 1 base and J shed 6 bases, with 13 bases lying between them. The CDR3 spells CSARVGGYGNSPLHF. The DNA of the CDR3 is TGCAGTGCTAGAGTTGGGGGGTATGGTAATTCACCCCTCCACTTT.